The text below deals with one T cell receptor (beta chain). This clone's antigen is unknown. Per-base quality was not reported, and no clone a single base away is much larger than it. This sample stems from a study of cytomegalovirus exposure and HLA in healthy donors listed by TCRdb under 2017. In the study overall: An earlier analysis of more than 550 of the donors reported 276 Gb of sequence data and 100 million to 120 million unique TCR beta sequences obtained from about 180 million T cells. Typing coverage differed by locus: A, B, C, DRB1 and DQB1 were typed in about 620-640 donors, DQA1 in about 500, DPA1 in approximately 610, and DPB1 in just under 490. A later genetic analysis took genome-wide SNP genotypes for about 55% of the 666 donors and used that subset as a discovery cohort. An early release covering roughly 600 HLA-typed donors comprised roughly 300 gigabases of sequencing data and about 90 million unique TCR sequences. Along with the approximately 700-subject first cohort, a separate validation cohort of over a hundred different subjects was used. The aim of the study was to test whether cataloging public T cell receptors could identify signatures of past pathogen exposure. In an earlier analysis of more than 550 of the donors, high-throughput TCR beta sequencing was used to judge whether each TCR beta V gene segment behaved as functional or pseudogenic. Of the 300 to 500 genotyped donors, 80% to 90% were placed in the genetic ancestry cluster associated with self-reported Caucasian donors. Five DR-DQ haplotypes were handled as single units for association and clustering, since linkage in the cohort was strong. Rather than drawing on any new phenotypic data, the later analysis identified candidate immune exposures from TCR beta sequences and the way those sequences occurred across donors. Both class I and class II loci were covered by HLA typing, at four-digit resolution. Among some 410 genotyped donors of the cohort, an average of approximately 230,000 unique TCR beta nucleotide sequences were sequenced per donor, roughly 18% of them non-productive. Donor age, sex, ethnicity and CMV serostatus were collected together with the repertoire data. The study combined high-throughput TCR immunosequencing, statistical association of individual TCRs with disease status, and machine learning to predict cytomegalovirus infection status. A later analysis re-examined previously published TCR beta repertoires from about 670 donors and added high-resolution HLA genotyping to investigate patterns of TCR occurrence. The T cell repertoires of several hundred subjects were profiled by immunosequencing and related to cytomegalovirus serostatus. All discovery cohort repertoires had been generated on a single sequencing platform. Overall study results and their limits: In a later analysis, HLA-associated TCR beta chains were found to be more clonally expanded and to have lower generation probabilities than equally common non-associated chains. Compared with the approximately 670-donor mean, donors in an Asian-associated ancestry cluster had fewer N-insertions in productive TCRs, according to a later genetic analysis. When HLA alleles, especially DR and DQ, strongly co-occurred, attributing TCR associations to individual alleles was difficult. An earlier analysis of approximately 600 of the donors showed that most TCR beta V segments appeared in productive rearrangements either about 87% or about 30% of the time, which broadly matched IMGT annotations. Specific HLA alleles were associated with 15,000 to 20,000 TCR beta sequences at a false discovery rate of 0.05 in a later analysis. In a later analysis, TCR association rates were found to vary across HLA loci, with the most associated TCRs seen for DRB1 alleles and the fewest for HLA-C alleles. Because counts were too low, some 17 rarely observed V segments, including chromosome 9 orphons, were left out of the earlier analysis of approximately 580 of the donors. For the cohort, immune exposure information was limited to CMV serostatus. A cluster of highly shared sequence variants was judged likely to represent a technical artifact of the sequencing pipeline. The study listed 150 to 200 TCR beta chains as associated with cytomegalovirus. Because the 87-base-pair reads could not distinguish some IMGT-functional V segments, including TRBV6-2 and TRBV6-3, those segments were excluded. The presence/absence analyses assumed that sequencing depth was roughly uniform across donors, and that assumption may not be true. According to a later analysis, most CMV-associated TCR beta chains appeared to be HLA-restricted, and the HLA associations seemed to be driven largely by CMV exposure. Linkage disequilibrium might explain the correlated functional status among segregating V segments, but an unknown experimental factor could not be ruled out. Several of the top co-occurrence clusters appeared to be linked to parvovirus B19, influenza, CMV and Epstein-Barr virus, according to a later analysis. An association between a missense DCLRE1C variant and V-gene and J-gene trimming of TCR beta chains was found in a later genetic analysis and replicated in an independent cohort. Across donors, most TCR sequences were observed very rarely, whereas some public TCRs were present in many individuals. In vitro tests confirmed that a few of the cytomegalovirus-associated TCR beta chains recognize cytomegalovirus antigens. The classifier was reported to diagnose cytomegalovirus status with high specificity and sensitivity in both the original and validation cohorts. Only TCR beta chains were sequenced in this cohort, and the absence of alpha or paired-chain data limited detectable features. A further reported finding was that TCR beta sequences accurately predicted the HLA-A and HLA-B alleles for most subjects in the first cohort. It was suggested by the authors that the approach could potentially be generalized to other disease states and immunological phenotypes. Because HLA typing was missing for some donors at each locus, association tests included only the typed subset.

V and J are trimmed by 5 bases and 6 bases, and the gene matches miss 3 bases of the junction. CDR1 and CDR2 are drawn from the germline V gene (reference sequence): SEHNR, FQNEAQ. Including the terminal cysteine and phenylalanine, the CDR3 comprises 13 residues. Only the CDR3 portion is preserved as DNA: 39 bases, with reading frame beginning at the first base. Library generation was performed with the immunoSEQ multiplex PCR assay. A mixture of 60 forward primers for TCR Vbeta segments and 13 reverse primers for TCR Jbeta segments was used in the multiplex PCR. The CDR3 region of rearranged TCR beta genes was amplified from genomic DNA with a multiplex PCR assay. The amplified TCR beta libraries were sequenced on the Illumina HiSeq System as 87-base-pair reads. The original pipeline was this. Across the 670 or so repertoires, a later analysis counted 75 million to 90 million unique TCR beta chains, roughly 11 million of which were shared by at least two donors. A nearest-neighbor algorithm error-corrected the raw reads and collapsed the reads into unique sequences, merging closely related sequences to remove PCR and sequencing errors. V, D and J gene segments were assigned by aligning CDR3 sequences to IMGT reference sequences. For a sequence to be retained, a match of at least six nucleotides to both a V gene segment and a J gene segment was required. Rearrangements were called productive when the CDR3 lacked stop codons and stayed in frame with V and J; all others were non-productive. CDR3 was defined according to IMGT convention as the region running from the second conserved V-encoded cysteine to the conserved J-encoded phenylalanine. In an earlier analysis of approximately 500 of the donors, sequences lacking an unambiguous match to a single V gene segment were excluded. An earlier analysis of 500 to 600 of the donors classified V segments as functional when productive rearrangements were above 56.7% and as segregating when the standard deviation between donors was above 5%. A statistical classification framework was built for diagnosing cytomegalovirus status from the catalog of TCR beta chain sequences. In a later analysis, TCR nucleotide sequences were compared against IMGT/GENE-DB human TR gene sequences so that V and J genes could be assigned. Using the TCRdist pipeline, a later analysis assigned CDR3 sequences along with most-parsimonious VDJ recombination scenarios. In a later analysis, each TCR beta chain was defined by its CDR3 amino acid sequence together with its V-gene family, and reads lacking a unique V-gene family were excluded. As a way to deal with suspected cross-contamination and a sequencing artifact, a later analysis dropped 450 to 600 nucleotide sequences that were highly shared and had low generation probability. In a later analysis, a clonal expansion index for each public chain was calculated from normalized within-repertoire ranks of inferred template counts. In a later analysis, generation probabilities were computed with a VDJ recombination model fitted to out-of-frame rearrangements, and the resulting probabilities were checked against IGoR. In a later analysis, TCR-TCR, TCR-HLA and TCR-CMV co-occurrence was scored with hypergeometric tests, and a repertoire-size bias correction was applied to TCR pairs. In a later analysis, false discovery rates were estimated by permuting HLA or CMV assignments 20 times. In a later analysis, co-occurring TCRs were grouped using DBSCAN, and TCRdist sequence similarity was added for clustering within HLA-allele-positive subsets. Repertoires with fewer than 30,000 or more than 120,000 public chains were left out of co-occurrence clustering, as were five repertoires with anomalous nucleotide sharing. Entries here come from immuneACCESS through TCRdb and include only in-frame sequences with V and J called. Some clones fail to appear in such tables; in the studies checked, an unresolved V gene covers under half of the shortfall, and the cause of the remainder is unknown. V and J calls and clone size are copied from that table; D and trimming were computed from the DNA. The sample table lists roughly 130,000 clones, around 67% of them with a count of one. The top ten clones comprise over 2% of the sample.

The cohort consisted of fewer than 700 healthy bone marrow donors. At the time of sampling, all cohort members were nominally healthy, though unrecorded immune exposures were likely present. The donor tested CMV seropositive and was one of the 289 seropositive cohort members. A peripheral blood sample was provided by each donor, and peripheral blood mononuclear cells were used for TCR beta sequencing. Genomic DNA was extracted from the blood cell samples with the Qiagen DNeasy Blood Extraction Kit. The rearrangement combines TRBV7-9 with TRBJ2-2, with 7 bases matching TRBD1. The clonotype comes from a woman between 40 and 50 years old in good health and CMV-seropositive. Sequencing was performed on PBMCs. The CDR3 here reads CASSRGQPGELFF. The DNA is TGTGCCAGCAGCCGGGGACAGCCCGGGGAGCTGTTTTTT.